The entry below gives a single T cell receptor (beta chain) sequence along with its context. Its antigen is not yet known. From each donor, an approximately 2.5 ml peripheral blood sample was collected into PAXgene tubes and stored at -80 degrees C. Without T cell sorting, total RNA was isolated from whole blood using the PAXgene blood miRNA kit on an automated QIAcube. Peripheral blood from monozygotic twin pairs concordant or discordant for inflammatory bowel disease was subjected to deep TCRalpha and TCRbeta repertoire profiling with unique molecular barcoding. Smoking habits were recorded for all twin pairs, with individuals classified as current, former or never smokers. Reading from cysteine to phenylalanine, the CDR3 counts 14 amino acids. No nucleotide data were recorded. For CDR1 and CDR2, the germline V gene lists SGHTA and FQGNSA. Libraries came from 5' RACE. Each TCR library was prepared from about 3,300 ng of total RNA. For each sample, cDNA synthesis with SMARTScribe reverse transcriptase was split into eight separate reactions. During cDNA synthesis, unique molecular identifiers containing a 6-nucleotide sample barcode were introduced by template switching. Amplification of TCRalpha and TCRbeta cDNA involved two nested PCRs of 16 and 9 cycles, and each PCR was followed by bead purification. Before amplification, the cDNA was treated with uracil DNA-glycosylase and purified using the QIAquick PCR purification kit. The second PCR added Illumina TruSeq-compatible adapters along with sample-specific barcodes. Library quality and concentration were assessed using TapeStation and Qubit, and about 5 ng of each library was pooled. The pooled libraries were sequenced with 2 x 100 bp reads and custom sequencing primers on an Illumina HiSeq2500 single-index Rapid Run. The paper's data handling went like this. MiGEC version 1.2.6 was used for UMI-based consensus assembly to correct PCR and sequencing errors. MiXCR version 2.1.1 was used for V(D)J alignment, clonotype assembly and CDR3 extraction. Gene usage, clonotype sharing and MAIT/NKT TCR abundance were normalised by analysing the top 1000, 10 000 and 20 000 clonotypes per sample. After downsampling to 27 000 UMIs, diversity was calculated as the inverse Simpson index using the vegan R package. Paired Mann-Whitney U tests on discordant twin pairs were used, with Benjamini-Hochberg multiple-testing correction. Following TCRdb reprocessing, every CDR3 protein sequence forms one entry, and DNA is not provided. The V and J calls here are based on TCRdb, not the publication. The table of this sample itemizes 150,000 to 200,000 distinct CDR3 sequences. The biggest ten clones account for 2.5% to 3% of the sample.

The data stem from a study of monozygotic twins with inflammatory bowel disease (dated by TCRdb to about 2019). For the study in its entirety: The full study comprised some 30 monozygotic twin pairs: nine German pairs (four IBD-concordant, five IBD-discordant) and 19 IBD-discordant Danish pairs. The search for disease-associated traits relied mainly on comparing, within discordant pairs, IBD patients with their genetically identical healthy co-twins. Each individual had, on average, about 151 000 unique TCRalpha sequences and 181 000 unique TCRbeta sequences available for analysis. Study-level results and caveats: No single strong signal or clonotype linked to IBD turned up in the results, so the idea that one exists was not supported. IBD patients had lower TCRbeta repertoire diversity, measured by the inverse Simpson index, than their healthy co-twins. Because patients received different immunosuppressive treatments, the repertoires may have picked up extra background noise and variability between individuals. The analysis was unable to tell apart different T cell subtypes. Compared with healthy twins, IBD patients had fewer clonotypes in common with other individuals, a difference most pronounced in patients showing signs of disease activity. Repertoire similarity did not differ between concordant and discordant twins, which could be due to limited statistical power.

The receptor was isolated from a human donor with ulcerative colitis or Crohn's disease, or a healthy co-twin of an affected twin (not recorded which). The sequencing input was blood. The chain employs TRBV7-2 and TRBJ2-2. The CDR3 protein is CASSLRQITGELFF.